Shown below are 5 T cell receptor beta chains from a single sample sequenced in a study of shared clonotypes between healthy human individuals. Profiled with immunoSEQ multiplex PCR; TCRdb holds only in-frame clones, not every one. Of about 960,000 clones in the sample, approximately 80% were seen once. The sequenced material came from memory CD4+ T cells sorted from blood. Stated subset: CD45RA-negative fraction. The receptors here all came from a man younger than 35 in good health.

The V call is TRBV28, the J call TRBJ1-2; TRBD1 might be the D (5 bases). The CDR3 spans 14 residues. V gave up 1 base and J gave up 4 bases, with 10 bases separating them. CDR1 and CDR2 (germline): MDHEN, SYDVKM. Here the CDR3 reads CASSLLRGSYGYTF. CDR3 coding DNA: TGTGCCAGCAGTTTATTAAGGGGCAGCTATGGCTACACCTTC.

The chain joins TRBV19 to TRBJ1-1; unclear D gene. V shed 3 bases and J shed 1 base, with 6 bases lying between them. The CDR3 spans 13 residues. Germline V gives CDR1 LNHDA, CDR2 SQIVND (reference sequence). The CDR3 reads CASSIQSNTEAFF. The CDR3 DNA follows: TGTGCCAGTAGTATCCAATCGAACACTGAAGCTTTCTTT.

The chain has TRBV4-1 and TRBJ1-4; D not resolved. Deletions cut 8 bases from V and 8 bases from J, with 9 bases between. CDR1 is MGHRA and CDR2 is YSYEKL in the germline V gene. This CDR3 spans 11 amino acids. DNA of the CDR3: TGCGCCAGCGGGAACGGAGAAAAACTGTTTTTT. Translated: CASGNGEKLFF.

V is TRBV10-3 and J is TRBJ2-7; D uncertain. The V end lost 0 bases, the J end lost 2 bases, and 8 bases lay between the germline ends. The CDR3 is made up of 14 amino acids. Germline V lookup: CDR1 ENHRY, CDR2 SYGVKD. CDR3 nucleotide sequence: TGTGCCATCAGTGAGTCGAAGGCACCCTACGAGCAGTACTTC. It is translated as CAISESKAPYEQYF.

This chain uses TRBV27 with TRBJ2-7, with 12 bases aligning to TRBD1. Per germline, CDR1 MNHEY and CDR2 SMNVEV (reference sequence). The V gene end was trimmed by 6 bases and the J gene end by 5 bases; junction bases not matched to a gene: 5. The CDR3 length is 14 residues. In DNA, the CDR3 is TGTGCCAGCAGGCACGGGGACAGGGGGCACGAGCAGTACTTC. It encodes CASRHGDRGHEQYF.